This TCR beta chain was identified in a study of shared T cell receptors in the human thymus. The count of this clone is one. The sample has other DNA sequences that encode this CDR3 too. Profiling relied on immunoSEQ multiplex PCR, and the TCRdb table lists in-frame clones only, not all of them. This sample has some 760,000 clones; 80% to 90% occur once, and the top ten carry more than 0.008%. This CDR3 has 13 residues. In germline, CDR1 is SNHLY, CDR2 FYNNEI. V shed 7 bases and J shed 3 bases, with 12 bases lying between them. These data were likewise used in another study, on human thymus T cells. That paper notes: Infants, healthy and Finnish, who were having corrective surgery for congenital heart defects served as donors. Thymus specimens were resections from corrective heart surgery. Both thymic and peripheral blood repertoires showed apparently biased V and J usage. Related research examined unrelated individuals and reported that their thymic repertoires overlapped highly.

This clonotype was sampled from a girl under three years old with a congenital heart defect. The chain has TRBV2 and TRBJ1-1; D gene unclear. The sample taken for sequencing was thymocytes. CDR3 protein: CASTPGGDTEAFF. The CDR3 DNA follows: TGTGCCAGCACCCCCGGCGGGGACACTGAAGCTTTCTTT.